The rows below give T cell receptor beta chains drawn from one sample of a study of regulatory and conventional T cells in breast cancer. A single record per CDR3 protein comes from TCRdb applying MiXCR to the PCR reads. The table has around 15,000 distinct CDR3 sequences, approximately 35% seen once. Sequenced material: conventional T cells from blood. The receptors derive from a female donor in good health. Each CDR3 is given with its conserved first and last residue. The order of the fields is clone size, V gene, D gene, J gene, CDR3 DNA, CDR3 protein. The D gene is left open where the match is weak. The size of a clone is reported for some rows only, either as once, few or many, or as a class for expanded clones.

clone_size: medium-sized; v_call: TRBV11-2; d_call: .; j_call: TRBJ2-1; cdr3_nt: TGTGCCAGCAGCTTAGATCAGAGGCCCAACGGTGAGCAGTTCTTC; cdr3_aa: CASSLDQRPNGEQFF
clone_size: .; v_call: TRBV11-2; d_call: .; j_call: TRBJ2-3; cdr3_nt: TGTGCCAGCAGCCTATCGAGACCCACCACTGCAGATACGCAGTATTTT; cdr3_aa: CASSLSRPTTADTQYF
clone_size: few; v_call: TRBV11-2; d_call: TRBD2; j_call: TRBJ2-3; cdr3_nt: TGTGCCAGCAGCAGAGGACTAGCGGGAGACCCCCTGGGCCGCACAGATACGCAGTATTTT; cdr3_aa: CASSRGLAGDPLGRTDTQYF
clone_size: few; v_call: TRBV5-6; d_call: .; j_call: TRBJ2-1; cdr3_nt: TGTGCCAGCAGCTTGGGGGACTACAATGAGCAGTTCTTC; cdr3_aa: CASSLGDYNEQFF
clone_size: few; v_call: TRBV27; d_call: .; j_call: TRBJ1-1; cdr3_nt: TGTGCCAGCAGTGCCTCCCCAGGGGCGGCCAACACTGAAGCTTTCTTT; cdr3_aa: CASSASPGAANTEAFF
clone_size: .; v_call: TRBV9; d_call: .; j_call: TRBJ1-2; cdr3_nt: TGTGCCAGCAGCTCCCCCTTACAGAAAAGATATGGCTACACCTTC; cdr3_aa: CASSSPLQKRYGYTF
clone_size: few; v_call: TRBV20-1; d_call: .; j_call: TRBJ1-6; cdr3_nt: TGCAGTGCCCGCCCGGGTAATAATTCACCCCTCCACTTT; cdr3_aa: CSARPGNNSPLHF
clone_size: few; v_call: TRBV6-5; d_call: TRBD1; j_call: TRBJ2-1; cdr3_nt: TGTGCCAGCAGTTACCTACGGGACAGGGGACCTGTGAACAATGAGCAGTTCTTC; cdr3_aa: CASSYLRDRGPVNNEQFF
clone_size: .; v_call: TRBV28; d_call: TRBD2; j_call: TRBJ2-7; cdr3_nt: TGTGCCAGCAGTTCTGGGGGGGAAATTAGCGAGCGGTACTTC; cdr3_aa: CASSSGGEISERYF
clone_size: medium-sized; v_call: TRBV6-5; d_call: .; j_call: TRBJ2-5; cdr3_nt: TGTGCCAGCAGTTACGGGGGCAGCCGAGTGGGGGAGACCCAGTACTTC; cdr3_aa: CASSYGGSRVGETQYF
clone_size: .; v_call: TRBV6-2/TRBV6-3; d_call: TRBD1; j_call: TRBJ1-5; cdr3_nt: TGTGCCAGCAGCCCTGACAGGGGATATAGCAATCAGCCCCAGCATTTT; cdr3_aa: CASSPDRGYSNQPQHF
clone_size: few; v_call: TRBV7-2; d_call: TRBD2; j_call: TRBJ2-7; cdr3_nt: TGTGCCAGCAGCCCTAGCGGGAACTCCTACGAGCAGTACTTC; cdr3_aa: CASSPSGNSYEQYF
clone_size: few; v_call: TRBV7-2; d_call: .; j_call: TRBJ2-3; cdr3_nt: TGTGCCAGCAGCTTTAGAACCGCTAGCACAGATACGCAGTATTTT; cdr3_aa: CASSFRTASTDTQYF
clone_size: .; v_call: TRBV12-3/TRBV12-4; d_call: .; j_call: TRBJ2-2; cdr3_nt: TGTGCCAGCACCCTAGACCGGAACACCGAGGAGCTGTTTTTT; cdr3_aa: CASTLDRNTEELFF
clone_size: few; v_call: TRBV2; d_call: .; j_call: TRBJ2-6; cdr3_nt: TGTGCCAGCAGTGAATTCAGAGGGGCCAACGTCCTGACTTTC; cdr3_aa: CASSEFRGANVLTF
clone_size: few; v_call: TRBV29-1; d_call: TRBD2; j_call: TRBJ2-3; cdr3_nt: TGCAGCTTAAACCCGGCGGGACTAGCGGGGGCCCGCACAGATACGCAGTATTTT; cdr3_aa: CSLNPAGLAGARTDTQYF
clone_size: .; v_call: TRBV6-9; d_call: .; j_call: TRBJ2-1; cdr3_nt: TGTGCCAGGCCCGGGTGCCGGCAGGGCCACTACAATGAGCAGTTCTTC; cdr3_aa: CARPGCRQGHYNEQFF
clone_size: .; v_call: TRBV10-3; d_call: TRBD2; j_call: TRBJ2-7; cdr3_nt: TGTGCCATTAGTAAGGGACTAAACTACGAGCAGTACTTC; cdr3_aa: CAISKGLNYEQYF
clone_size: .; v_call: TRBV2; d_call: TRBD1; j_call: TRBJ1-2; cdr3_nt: TGTGCCAGCAGTGGGCCAGGGGGGGGTAACTATGGCTACACCTTC; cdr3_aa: CASSGPGGGNYGYTF
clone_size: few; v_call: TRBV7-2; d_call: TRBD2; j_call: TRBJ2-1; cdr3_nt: TGTGCCAGCAGCCCCTGGACTAGCGGTTCCTACAATGAGCAGTTCTTC; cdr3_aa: CASSPWTSGSYNEQFF
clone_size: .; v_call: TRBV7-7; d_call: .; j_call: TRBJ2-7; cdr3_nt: TGTGCTAGCAGCTTAGGTGGACACCTCTCCGAGCAGTACTTC; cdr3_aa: CASSLGGHLSEQYF
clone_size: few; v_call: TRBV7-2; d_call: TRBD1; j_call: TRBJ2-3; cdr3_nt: TGTGCCAGCAGCATCAGGGGGCAGGGGGTAGATACGCAGTATTTT; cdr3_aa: CASSIRGQGVDTQYF
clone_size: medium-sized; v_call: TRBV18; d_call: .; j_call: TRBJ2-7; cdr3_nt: TGTGCCAGCTCAACAGGGACAAGGGGAGATAGACAGTACTTC; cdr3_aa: CASSTGTRGDRQYF
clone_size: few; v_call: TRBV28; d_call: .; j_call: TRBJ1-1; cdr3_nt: TGTGCCAGTCCCCCCTCGAGGGGTGGGTGGAACACTGAAGCTTTCTTT; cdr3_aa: CASPPSRGGWNTEAFF
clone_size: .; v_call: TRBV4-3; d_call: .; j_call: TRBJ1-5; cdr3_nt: TGCGCCAGCAGCCAAGATTTTGTTAAAGGAGGGGTCGGCAATCAGCCCCAGCATTTT; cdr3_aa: CASSQDFVKGGVGNQPQHF
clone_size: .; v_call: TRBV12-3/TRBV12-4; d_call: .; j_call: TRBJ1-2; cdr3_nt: TGTGCCAGCACCCTAGCGACAGGAACCTACACCTTC; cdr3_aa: CASTLATGTYTF
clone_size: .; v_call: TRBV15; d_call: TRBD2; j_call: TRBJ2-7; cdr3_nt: TGTGCCACCAGCAGAGACCTAGCGGGAGCCCGCATAATCAACGAGCAGTACTTC; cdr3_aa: CATSRDLAGARIINEQYF
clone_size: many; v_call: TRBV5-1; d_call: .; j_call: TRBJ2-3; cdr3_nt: TGCGCCAGCAGCTTGGCCAGGAGCACAGATACGCAGTATTTT; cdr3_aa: CASSLARSTDTQYF
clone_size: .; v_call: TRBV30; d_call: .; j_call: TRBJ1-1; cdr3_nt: TGTGCCTGGAGTGGGACAAGGACTGAAGCTTTCTTT; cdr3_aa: CAWSGTRTEAFF
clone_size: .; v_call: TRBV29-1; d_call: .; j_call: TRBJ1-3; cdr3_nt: TGCAGCGTTGGTGGGGCTGGAAACACCATATATTTT; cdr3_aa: CSVGGAGNTIYF
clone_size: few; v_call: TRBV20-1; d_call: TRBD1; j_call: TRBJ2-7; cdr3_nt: TGCAGTGCTCTGGACAGGAGGCGCACGAGCTCCTACGAGCAGTACTTC; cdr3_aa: CSALDRRRTSSYEQYF
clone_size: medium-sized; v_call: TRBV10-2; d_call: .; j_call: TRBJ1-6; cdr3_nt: TGCGCCAGCAGCATACAGAGCTCCTATAATTCACCCCTCCACTTT; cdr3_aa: CASSIQSSYNSPLHF
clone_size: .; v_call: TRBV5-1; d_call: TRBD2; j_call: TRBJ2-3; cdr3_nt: TGCGCCAGCAGCTCGGGAGGGGAGAAAACAGATACGCAGTATTTT; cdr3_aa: CASSSGGEKTDTQYF
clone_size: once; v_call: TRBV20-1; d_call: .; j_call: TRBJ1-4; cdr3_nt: TGCAGTGCTAGAACAGGGAATGGTAATGAAAAACTGTTTTTT; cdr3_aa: CSARTGNGNEKLFF
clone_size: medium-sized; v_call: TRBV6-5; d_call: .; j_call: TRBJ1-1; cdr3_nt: TGTGCCAGCAGTCCAGACGGTGTCAGAAGGGAAGCTTTCTTT; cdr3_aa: CASSPDGVRREAFF
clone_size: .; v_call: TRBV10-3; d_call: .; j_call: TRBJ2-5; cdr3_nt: TGTGCCATCAGTGAGTCAGGGGGATTGGCGGAGACCCAGTACTTC; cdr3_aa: CAISESGGLAETQYF
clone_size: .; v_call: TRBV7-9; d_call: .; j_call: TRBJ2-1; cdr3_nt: TGTGCCAGCAGCTTAGGGGCCCTCCTGAGACCCGATGGTGGTGAGCAGTTCTTC; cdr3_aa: CASSLGALLRPDGGEQFF
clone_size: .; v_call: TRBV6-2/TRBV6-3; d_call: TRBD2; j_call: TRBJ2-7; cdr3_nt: TGTGCCAGCAGTTTCCATCGGGGGGAGGGAAGCGAGCAGTACTTC; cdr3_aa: CASSFHRGEGSEQYF
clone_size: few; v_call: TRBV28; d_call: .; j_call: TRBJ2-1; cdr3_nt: TGTGCCACCCAGCTAGGAGTGCGCGAGCAGTTCTTC; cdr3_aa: CATQLGVREQFF
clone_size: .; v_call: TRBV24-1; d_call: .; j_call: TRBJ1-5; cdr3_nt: TGTGCCACCAGTGATGGGGGAACGGGACAAATCGATCAGCCCCAGCATTTT; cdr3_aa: CATSDGGTGQIDQPQHF
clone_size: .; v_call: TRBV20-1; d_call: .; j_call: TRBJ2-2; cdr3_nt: TGCAGTGCTAGAGGCTTAGGGGTTCAGACCGGGGAGCTGTTTTTT; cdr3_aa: CSARGLGVQTGELFF